This record covers a single T cell receptor (beta chain). Its matching antigen is unknown. This record comes from a study of T cells after yellow fever vaccination. Overall study: For low cell numbers, libraries were made with SMART-Seq v4 Ultra Low Input.

MiXCR was run by TCRdb on the 5' RACE reads, yielding one entry per CDR3 protein. The sample consists of just under 600,000 distinct CDR3 sequences, roughly 14% of them appearing once. The germline V gene has CDR1 LGHNA and CDR2 YSLEER. This CDR3 spans 15 amino acids. J lost 3 bases, V lost 1 base, and 5 bases had no gene match. Study outcomes and limitations: Contaminating bulk clonotypes could be abundant in FACS-sorted repertoires.

The chain has TRBV4-3 and TRBJ2-7; 8 nucleotides line up with TRBD2. The origin of this receptor is a man aged 25-45 years who received the YFV17D yellow fever vaccine. The sequencing here drew on PBMCs, taken on the day of the yellow fever booster vaccination. Here the CDR3 reads CASSQGLASNYEQYF. As DNA, the CDR3 is TGCGCCAGCAGCCAAGGACTAGCGTCCAACTACGAGCAGTACTTC.